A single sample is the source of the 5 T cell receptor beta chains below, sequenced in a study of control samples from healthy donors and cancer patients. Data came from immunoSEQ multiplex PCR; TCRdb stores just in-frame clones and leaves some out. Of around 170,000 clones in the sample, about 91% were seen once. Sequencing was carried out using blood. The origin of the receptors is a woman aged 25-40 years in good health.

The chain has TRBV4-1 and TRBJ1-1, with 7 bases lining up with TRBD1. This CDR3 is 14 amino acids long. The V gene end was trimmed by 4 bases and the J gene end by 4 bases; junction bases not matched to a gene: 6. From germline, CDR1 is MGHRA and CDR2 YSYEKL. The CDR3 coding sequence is TGCGCCAGCAGCCCCCGGCAGGGGGGCACTGAAGCTTTCTTT. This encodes CASSPRQGGTEAFF.

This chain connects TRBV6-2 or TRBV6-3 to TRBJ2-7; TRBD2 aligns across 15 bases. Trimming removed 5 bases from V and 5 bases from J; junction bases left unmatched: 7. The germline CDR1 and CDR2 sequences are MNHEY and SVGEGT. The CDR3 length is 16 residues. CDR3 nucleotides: TGTGCCAGCAGTCACAGGACTAGCGGGAGGGTCGACGAGCAGTACTTC. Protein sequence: CASSHRTSGRVDEQYF.

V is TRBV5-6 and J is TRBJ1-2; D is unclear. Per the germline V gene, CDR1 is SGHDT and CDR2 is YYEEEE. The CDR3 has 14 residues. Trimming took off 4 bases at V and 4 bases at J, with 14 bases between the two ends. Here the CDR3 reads CASSADRRGYGYTF. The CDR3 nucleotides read TGTGCCAGCAGCGCGGACCGGAGAGGCTATGGCTACACCTTC.

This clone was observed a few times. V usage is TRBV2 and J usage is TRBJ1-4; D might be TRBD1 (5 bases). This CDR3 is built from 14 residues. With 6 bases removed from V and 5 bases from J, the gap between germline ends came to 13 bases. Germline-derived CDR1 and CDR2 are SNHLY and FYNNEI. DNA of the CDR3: TGTGCCAGCAGATTCAGGGTCCTAAATGAAAAACTGTTTTTT. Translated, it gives CASRFRVLNEKLFF.

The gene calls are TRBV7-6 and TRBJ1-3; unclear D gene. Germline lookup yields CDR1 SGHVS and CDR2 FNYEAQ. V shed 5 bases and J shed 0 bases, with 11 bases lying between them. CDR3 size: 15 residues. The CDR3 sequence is CASSPIGNSGNTIYF. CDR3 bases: TGTGCCAGCAGCCCCATTGGGAACTCTGGAAACACCATATATTTT.